Described below is a single TCR beta chain sequence and its context. A Seattle source enrolled patients during active infection and followed them longitudinally. Some clones are missing from TCRdb's copy, which holds only in-frame ones; the method was immunoSEQ multiplex PCR. Of about 280,000 clones in the sample, approximately 86% were seen once. V lost 0 bases and J lost 7; bases outside the gene matches: 16. CDR3 length equals 18 residues. Germline assignment: CDR1 WNHNN and CDR2 SYGVQD (reference sequence). The data originate from a study of blood T cell repertoires in COVID-19. The sequencing input was peripheral blood. The chain uses TRBV10-1 and TRBJ2-7; 9 bases match TRBD1. This clonotype originated in a woman aged 70-85 years with COVID-19, enrolled during active disease. The CDR3 protein is CASSESNDPGTGRWEQYF. The CDR3 nucleotides are TGCGCCAGCAGTGAGTCGAACGACCCCGGGACAGGGCGTTGGGAGCAGTACTTC.